The source of this T cell receptor (beta chain) is a study of T cells after yellow fever vaccination. Study-level background: For low cell numbers, libraries were made with SMART-Seq v4 Ultra Low Input.

TCR cDNA was made by 5'RACE template switching, adding a universal primer site and UMIs. TCRdb re-derived calls from the 5' RACE reads in MiXCR, one entry per CDR3 protein. The sample includes 65,000 to 90,000 distinct CDR3 sequences, roughly 14% seen only once; the top ten take around 24%. General study points: Weaker, the secondary response had a peak occurring faster, on day 5 versus 15. A large majority of primary-vaccination clones showed up again after the booster (about 97% CD4, around 90% CD8).

Per the germline V gene, CDR1 is SGHAT and CDR2 is FQNNGV. The CDR3 runs to 13 residues. V lost 6 bases and J lost 7; bases outside the gene matches: 6. The sample in question was CD8+ T cells not binding an NS4B(214-222) dextramer, sorted from PBMCs, obtained roughly 23 days after the first yellow fever vaccination. This sequence joins TRBV11-2 and TRBJ1-5, with 7 positions matching TRBD1. The TCR originated in a young man who received the YFV17D yellow fever vaccine. The chain's CDR3 is CASSSDRVQPQHF. The CDR3 DNA is TGTGCCAGCAGTTCAGACAGGGTCCAGCCCCAGCATTTT.